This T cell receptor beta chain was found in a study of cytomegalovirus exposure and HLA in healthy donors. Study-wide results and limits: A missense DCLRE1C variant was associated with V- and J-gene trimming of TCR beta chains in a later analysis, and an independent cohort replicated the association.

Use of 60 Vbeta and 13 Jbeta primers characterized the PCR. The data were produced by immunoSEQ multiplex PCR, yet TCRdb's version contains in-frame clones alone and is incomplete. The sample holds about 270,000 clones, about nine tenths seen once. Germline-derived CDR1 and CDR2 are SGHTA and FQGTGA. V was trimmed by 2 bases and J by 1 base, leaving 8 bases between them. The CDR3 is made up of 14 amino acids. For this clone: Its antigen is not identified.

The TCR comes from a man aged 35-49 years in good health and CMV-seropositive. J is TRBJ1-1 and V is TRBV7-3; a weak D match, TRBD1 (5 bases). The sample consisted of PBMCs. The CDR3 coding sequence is TGTGCCAGCAGCTTAGGGGCAGCGAACACTGAAGCTTTCTTT. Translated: CASSLGAANTEAFF.